These 30 T cell receptor beta chains were all obtained from the same sample, sequenced in a study of early T cells in non-severe SARS-CoV-2 infection. In TCRdb, the 5' RACE reads were re-called with MiXCR into one record per CDR3 protein. Of some 110,000 distinct CDR3 sequences in the sample, 14% to 15% were seen once. The specimen sequenced was whole blood. These receptors were taken from an adult who was a healthcare worker with PCR-confirmed SARS-CoV-2 infection or an uninfected control (not recorded which).

The chain couples TRBV5-1 to TRBJ2-1; a possible D gene is TRBD1 (5 bases). V lost 0 bases and J lost 0, with 10 bases in between. The CDR3 sequence is 16 residues long. The germline V gene has CDR1 SGHRS and CDR2 YFSETQ. The CDR3 bases are TGCGCCAGCAGCTTGGCAGAAGACAGCTCCTACAATGAGCAGTTCTTC. This gives the protein CASSLAEDSSYNEQFF.

This clonotype has a count of ten or more. The chain links TRBV14 to TRBJ1-2, with TRBD1 as a possible D gene (6 bases). The CDR3 totals 14 residues. The germline gives CDR1 SGHDN, CDR2 FVKESK. The V gene lost 3 bases and the J gene lost 4 bases, with 12 bases spanning the gap. CDR3 loop: CASSHERGAYGYTF. The DNA for the CDR3 is TGTGCCAGCAGCCATGAAAGGGGGGCCTATGGCTACACCTTC.

This clonotype came up a few times. The chain employs TRBV18 and TRBJ1-1; D uncertain. The germline CDR1 and CDR2 sequences are KGHSH and LQKENI. The V gene lost 6 bases and the J gene lost 5 bases, with 13 bases spanning the gap. This CDR3 region has 13 residues. CDR3 sequence (DNA): TGTGCCAGCTCGGAGCGGGAAGCAACTGAAGCTTTCTTT. It codes for CASSEREATEAFF. Supplemented by reference TRBV18 and TRBJ1-1, the full variable domain reads NAGVMQNPRHLVRRRGQEARLRCSPMKGHSHVYWYRQLPEEGLKFMVYLQKENIIDESGMPKERFSAEFPKEGPSILRIQQVVRGDSAAYFCASSEREATEAFFGQGTRLTVV.

This clonotype was observed at least ten times. V gene TRBV29-1 combines with J gene TRBJ2-5, with 7 bases matching TRBD2. The CDR3 runs to 11 residues. Germline V CDR1 and CDR2: SQVTM, ANQGSEA. The V segment lost 6 bases and the J segment 11 bases; nucleotides outside the gene matches: 9. Here the CDR3 DNA reads TGCAGCGTACTCGATCTGGGACTACAGTACTTC. Translating it yields CSVLDLGLQYF.

The chain combines TRBV28 with TRBJ2-6; tentatively, D is TRBD1 (5 bases). Trimming cost V 8 bases and J 0 bases, with 8 bases left between them. Germline V CDR1 and CDR2: MDHEN, SYDVKM. The CDR3 sequence is 14 residues long. DNA of the CDR3: TGTGCCAGCCTTAGGGGCTCTGGGGCCAACGTCCTGACTTTC. Its protein is CASLRGSGANVLTF.

The chain recombines TRBV30 with TRBJ2-1, with TRBD1 identical over 8 bases. Germline V gives CDR1 GTSNPN, CDR2 SVGIG (reference sequence). The J segment lost 4 bases and the V segment lost 4 bases, leaving 9 bases of the junction unmatched. The CDR3 loop spans 15 amino acids. CDR3 DNA: TGTGCCTGGACCATAGACAGGGGTTCTTACAATGAGCAGTTCTTC. Encoded protein: CAWTIDRGSYNEQFF.

V usage is TRBV2 and J usage is TRBJ2-4; D is unclear. The CDR3 contains 14 residues. Per germline, CDR1 SNHLY and CDR2 FYNNEI. Trimming pared 1 base from V and 3 bases from J, leaving 7 bases between. In DNA form, the CDR3 reads TGTGCCAGCAGTGAAGACACAGTCAAAAACATTCAGTACTTC. This codes for CASSEDTVKNIQYF.

This clonotype was counted between two and nine times. This chain links TRBV12-3 or TRBV12-4 with TRBJ2-7, with 14 nucleotides matching TRBD2. V shed 5 bases and J 7 bases; nucleotides not matched to a gene: 7. The CDR3 loop spans 15 amino acids. The CDR3 nucleotides are TGTGCCAGCAGTCCTCGGACTAGCGGGGGGAGGGAGCAGTACTTC. Its translation: CASSPRTSGGREQYF.

V is TRBV12-5 and J is TRBJ2-1; D is perhaps TRBD1 (5 bases). Germline V gives CDR1 LGHNT, CDR2 FRNRAP. The CDR3 contains 14 residues. V lost 1 base to trimming and J lost 10 bases, with 14 bases between them. The CDR3 DNA sequence: TGTGCTAGTGGTTTGGCCCAGGGTTTTCGGGAGCAGTTCTTC. Protein sequence: CASGLAQGFREQFF.

This clonotype was recorded a few times. The chain is built from TRBV4-1 and TRBJ2-3; D is ambiguous. Per the germline V gene, CDR1 is MGHRA and CDR2 is YSYEKL. This CDR3 is built from 13 residues. V was pared by 3 bases and J by 5 bases, with 9 bases between. CDR3 bases: TGCGCCAGCAGCCACCTCCCGCGAGATACGCAGTATTTT. This codes for CASSHLPRDTQYF.

This clonotype was seen a handful of times. The chain carries TRBV7-2 and TRBJ1-1; possibly TRBD1 for D (5 bases). The length of the CDR3 is 14 residues. Germline values: CDR1 SGHTA, CDR2 FQGNSA. V was cut by 5 bases and J by 5 bases, with 15 bases left in between. The CDR3 DNA sequence: TGTGCCAGCAGCATGGACACTCCGAATACTGAAGCTTTCTTT. This gives the protein CASSMDTPNTEAFF.

The chain links TRBV28 to TRBJ1-5; 10 bases fit TRBD1. The V gene's germline CDR1 is MDHEN and CDR2 SYDVKM. CDR3 length: 15 amino acids. Trimming cost V 4 bases and J 7 bases; bases outside gene matches: 7. The CDR3 region is CASSSGQGNTQPQHF. CDR3 nucleotide sequence: TGTGCCAGCAGTTCGGGACAGGGGAATACGCAGCCCCAGCATTTT. Full variable domain (rest looked up from reference TRBV28 and TRBJ1-5): DVKVTQSSRYLVKRTGEKVFLECVQDMDHENMFWYRQDPGLGLRLIYFSYDVKMKEKGDIPEGYSVSREKKERFSLILESASTNQTSMYLCASSSGQGNTQPQHFGDGTRLSIL.

The chain is built from TRBV20-1 and TRBJ1-6; no firm D call. CDR1 and CDR2 from the germline V gene are DFQATT and SNEGSKA (reference sequence). The CDR3 extends over 16 amino acids. The germline V and J ends were trimmed by 6 bases and 2 bases, with 17 bases remaining between them. The CDR3 here is CSAGWFSGTYNSPLHF. CDR3 DNA: TGCAGTGCCGGCTGGTTTTCGGGGACCTATAATTCACCCCTCCACTTT.

This clonotype appeared a few times. CDR3 amino acids: CASSGGTSRAYNEQFF. In nucleotides, the CDR3 is TGTGCCAGCAGCGGAGGGACTAGCCGCGCCTACAATGAGCAGTTCTTC. The chain is built from TRBV3-1 and TRBJ2-1; TRBD2 aligns across 9 bases. Germline V gene sequence: CDR1 LGHDT, CDR2 YNNKEL (reference sequence). V dropped 5 bases and J dropped 2; count of bases not matched to a gene: 7. There are 16 residues in the CDR3.

The chain combines TRBV5-1 with TRBJ2-5; D gene unclear. CDR3 length equals 14 residues. Trimming removed 0 bases from V and 1 base from J, with 7 bases in between. Germline loops: CDR1 SGHRS, CDR2 YFSETQ. The CDR3 reads CASSLAKPQETQYF. CDR3 in DNA: TGCGCCAGCAGCTTGGCCAAACCCCAAGAGACCCAGTACTTC.

The chain joins TRBV7-9 to TRBJ1-2; D unresolved. Per the germline V gene, CDR1 is SEHNR and CDR2 is FQNEAQ (reference sequence). The CDR3 totals 14 residues. Trimming removed 0 bases from V and 8 bases from J, with 13 bases in between. This CDR3 is CASSLALGWEGYTF. For the CDR3, the DNA is TGTGCCAGCAGCTTAGCGTTAGGATGGGAAGGCTACACCTTC.

The chain carries TRBV5-8 and TRBJ2-3, with D tentatively TRBD2 (6 bases). Per germline, CDR1 SGHTS and CDR2 YDEGEE. With 3 bases removed from V and 0 bases from J, the gap between germline ends came to 14 bases. This CDR3 is 16 amino acids long. The CDR3 DNA follows: TGTGCCAGCAGCTGGGGACTCGCGGATAGCACAGATACGCAGTATTTT. Translation gives CASSWGLADSTDTQYF.

This clonotype was seen a handful of times. The chain carries TRBV7-2 and TRBJ2-1; D uncertain. The germline V and J ends were trimmed by 1 base and 8 bases, with 15 bases remaining between them. This CDR3 contains 15 residues. Looked up from germline, CDR1 is SGHTA and CDR2 is FQGNSA. In DNA, the CDR3 is TGTGCCAGCAGCTTAGGGCGAGAAAACATGGATGAGCAGTTCTTC. It encodes CASSLGRENMDEQFF.

In this sample, this clonotype turned up a few times. The V call is TRBV2, the J call TRBJ2-7; no clear D gene. CDR3 length equals 13 residues. Germline CDR1 reads SNHLY; CDR2 reads FYNNEI. The germline V and J ends were trimmed by 4 bases and 6 bases, with 13 bases remaining between them. The CDR3 region has the DNA TGTGCCAGCAGTGTAAAGGAAGGTGGCGAGCAGTACTTC. It translates to CASSVKEGGEQYF.

This clonotype was observed a handful of times. The chain carries TRBV6-2 or TRBV6-3 and TRBJ1-1; maybe TRBD1 (6 bases). There are 11 residues in the CDR3. CDR1 is MNHEY, CDR2 SVGEGT, per germline. Trimming removed 7 bases from V and 8 bases from J, with 11 bases in between. The CDR3 DNA reads TGTGCCAGCACTAATACAGGGGAAGCTTTCTTT. Translated: CASTNTGEAFF.

This chain joins TRBV7-9 and TRBJ2-1, with D possibly TRBD1 on 6 matching bases. V lost 3 bases to trimming and J lost 7 bases, with 10 bases between them. CDR3 length equals 13 residues. The germline V gene has CDR1 SEHNR and CDR2 FQNEAQ (reference sequence). CDR3 in DNA: TGTGCCAGCAGCTTGGGGGCTCCAAATGAGCAGTTCTTC. Translating it yields CASSLGAPNEQFF.

This chain links TRBV10-3 with TRBJ2-2, with D perhaps assigned TRBD1 or TRBD2 (5 bases each). Germline CDR1 ENHRY, CDR2 SYGVKD. This CDR3 is 14 amino acids long. Trimming removed 11 bases from V and 3 bases from J, with 16 bases in between. This CDR3 reads CALRDGSDTGELFF. Here the CDR3 DNA reads TGTGCCTTAAGGGACGGGTCGGACACCGGGGAGCTGTTTTTT.

This clonotype was found once. CDR3 nucleotides: TGCAGTGCTAGAGATCTCAAGGCTGCGTTGGACTCTGGAAACACCATATATTTT. It codes for CSARDLKAALDSGNTIYF. The chain couples TRBV20-1 to TRBJ1-3; D gene ambiguous. This CDR3 contains 18 residues. From germline, CDR1 is DFQATT and CDR2 SNEGSKA (reference sequence). V was trimmed by 0 bases and J by 0 bases, leaving 18 bases between them.

There are many counts of this clonotype. V is TRBV9 and J is TRBJ2-1; the match to TRBD1 covers 9 bases. The V and J ends lost 3 bases and 5 bases, in that order; junction bases with no gene match: 12. The germline V gene has CDR1 SGDLS and CDR2 YYNGEE. The CDR3 is made up of 17 amino acids. CDR3 sequence: CASSEGGGTGLNNEQFF. The CDR3 region has the DNA TGTGCCAGCAGCGAGGGGGGCGGGACAGGGCTTAACAATGAGCAGTTCTTC.

This clonotype has a handful of counts. The chain is built from TRBV14 and TRBJ1-1; D is possibly TRBD1 (5 bases). The CDR3 runs 14 residues. Trimming shortened V by 4 bases and J by 6 bases, and 15 bases separated the two germline ends. Germline CDR1 is SGHDN and CDR2 is FVKESK. CDR3 nucleotide sequence: TGTGCCAGCAGCCGGGGGTATCAAGGGGCTGAAGCTTTCTTT. This encodes CASSRGYQGAEAFF.

The chain joins TRBV5-1 to TRBJ1-6; D gene ambiguous. The germline gives CDR1 SGHRS, CDR2 YFSETQ. The CDR3 length is 15 residues. Trimming took off 0 bases at V and 0 bases at J, with 4 bases between the two ends. DNA of the CDR3: TGCGCCAGCAGCTTGGACAGCTCCTATAATTCACCCCTCCACTTT. Amino acid sequence: CASSLDSSYNSPLHF.

This clonotype appeared a few times. The V gene is TRBV12-3 or TRBV12-4, the J gene TRBJ1-5; 11 nucleotides align to TRBD1. V dropped 6 bases and J dropped 7; count of bases not matched to a gene: 5. The CDR3 has 14 amino acids. CDR3 nucleotide sequence: TGTGCCAGCAGGGGGACAGGGGGAGGACAGCCCCAGCATTTT. Translation: CASRGTGGGQPQHF.

V and J are TRBV12-3 or TRBV12-4 and TRBJ2-2, with D possibly matching TRBD2 (5 bases). The CDR3 spans 14 residues. Trimming stripped 6 bases from V and 3 bases from J, with 11 bases between. This CDR3 reads CASRTEVDTGELFF. As DNA, the CDR3 is TGTGCCAGCAGGACGGAGGTTGACACCGGGGAGCTGTTTTTT.

This clonotype appeared many times. The chain employs TRBV13 and TRBJ1-1, with a possible D match to TRBD1 (6 bases). The CDR3 sequence is 13 residues long. V gave up 8 bases and J gave up 1 base, with 11 bases separating them. The germline CDR1 and CDR2 sequences are PRHDT and FYEKMQ (reference sequence). The CDR3 loop is CASGGPQNTEAFF. The CDR3 nucleotides read TGTGCCAGCGGGGGGCCACAGAACACTGAAGCTTTCTTT.

This CDR3 is CASTWTANNEQFF. CDR3 sequence (DNA): TGTGCCAGCACCTGGACGGCGAACAATGAGCAGTTCTTC. The V and J genes are TRBV11-3 and TRBJ2-1; unclear D gene. Trimming stripped 7 bases from V and 5 bases from J, with 12 bases between. CDR1 is SGHNT, CDR2 YENEEA, per germline. The CDR3 sequence is 13 residues long.